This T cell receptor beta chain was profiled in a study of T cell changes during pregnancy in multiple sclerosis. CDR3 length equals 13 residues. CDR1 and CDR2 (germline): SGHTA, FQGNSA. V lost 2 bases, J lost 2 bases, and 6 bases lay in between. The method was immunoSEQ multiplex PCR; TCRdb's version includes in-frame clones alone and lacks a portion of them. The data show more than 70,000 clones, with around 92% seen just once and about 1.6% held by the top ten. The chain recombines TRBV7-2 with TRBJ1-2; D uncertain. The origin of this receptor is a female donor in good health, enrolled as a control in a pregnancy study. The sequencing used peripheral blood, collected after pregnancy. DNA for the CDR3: TGTGCCAGCAGCTTACCCCAAAACTATGGCTACACCTTC. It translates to CASSLPQNYGYTF.